Sequencing of this T cell receptor beta chain was carried out in a study of blood T cell repertoires in COVID-19. In this sample, this clone turned up a few times. Libraries were prepared by immunoSEQ multiplex PCR; TCRdb keeps only in-frame clonotypes and omits some of them. Here the sample spans about 140,000 clones, 75% to 85% being singletons. The CDR3 covers 13 residues. The germline V gene has CDR1 ENHRY and CDR2 SYGVKD. Trimming left V 8 bases short and J 5 bases short, with 15 bases between. The clonotype was recovered from a woman older than 75 with acute or convalescent COVID-19. The sequenced material came from peripheral blood. This chain joins TRBV10-3 and TRBJ2-5; D may be TRBD2 (6 bases). The CDR3 sequence is CAISWAGGETQYF. DNA for the CDR3: TGTGCCATCTCGTGGGCTGGAGGGGAGACCCAGTACTTC.